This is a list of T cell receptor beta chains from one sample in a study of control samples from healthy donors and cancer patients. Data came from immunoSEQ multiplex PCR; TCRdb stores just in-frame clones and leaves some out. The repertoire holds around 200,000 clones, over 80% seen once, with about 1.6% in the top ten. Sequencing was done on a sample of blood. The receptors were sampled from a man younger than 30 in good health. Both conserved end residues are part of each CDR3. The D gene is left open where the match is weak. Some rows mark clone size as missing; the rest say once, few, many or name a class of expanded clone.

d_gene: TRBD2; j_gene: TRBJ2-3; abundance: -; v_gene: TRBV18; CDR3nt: TGTGCCAGCTCACCGCCTGGGGCGGGGGGCGCCGATACGCAGTATTTT; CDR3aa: CASSPPGAGGADTQYF
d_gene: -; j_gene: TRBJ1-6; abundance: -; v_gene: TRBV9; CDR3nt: TGTGCCAGCAGCGTAGGGGCTCAGTTCGGTAGTTCACCCCTCCACTTT; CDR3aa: CASSVGAQFGSSPLHF
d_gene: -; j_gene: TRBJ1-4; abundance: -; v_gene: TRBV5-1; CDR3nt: TGCGCCAGCAGCCCCGACGGGGGGACCCTCGAAAAACTGTTTTTT; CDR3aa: CASSPDGGTLEKLFF
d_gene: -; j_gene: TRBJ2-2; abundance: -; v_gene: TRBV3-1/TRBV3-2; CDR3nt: TGTGCCAGCAGCCAATGGGACGGATCGAACACCGGGGAGCTGTTTTTT; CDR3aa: CASSQWDGSNTGELFF
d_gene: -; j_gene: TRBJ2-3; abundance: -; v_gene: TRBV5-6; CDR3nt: TGTGCCAGCAGCTTGGCGGGGAATACGCAGTATTTT; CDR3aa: CASSLAGNTQYF
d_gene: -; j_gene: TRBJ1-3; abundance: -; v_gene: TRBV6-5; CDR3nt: TGTGCCAGCAGTTACTCTCCCACAGGGACTTTAAACACCATATATTTT; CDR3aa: CASSYSPTGTLNTIYF
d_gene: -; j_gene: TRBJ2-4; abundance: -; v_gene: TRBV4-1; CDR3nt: TGCGCCAGCAGCCAAGAGAGCGGACATGACATTCAGTACTTC; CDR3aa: CASSQESGHDIQYF
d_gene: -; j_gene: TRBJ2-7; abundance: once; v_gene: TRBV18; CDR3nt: TGTGCCAGCTCACCAACGGGACGCGAGCAGTACTTC; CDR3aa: CASSPTGREQYF
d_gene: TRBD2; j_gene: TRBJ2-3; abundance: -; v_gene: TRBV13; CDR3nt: TGTGCCAGCAGCCCTGGACTAGCGGGACTCACAGATACGCAGTATTTT; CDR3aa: CASSPGLAGLTDTQYF
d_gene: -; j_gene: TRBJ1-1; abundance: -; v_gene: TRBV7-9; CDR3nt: TGTGCCAGCAGCTTAGCGCAGTACACTGAAGCTTTCTTT; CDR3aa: CASSLAQYTEAFF
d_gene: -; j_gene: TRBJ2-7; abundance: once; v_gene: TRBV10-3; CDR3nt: TGTGCCATCAGTGATGGAGTGCCCTTTGATCTCTACGAGCAGTACTTC; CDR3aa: CAISDGVPFDLYEQYF
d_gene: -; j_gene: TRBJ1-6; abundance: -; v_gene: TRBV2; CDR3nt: TGTGCCAGTCGGTTGTATAACTCACCCCTCCACTTT; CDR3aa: CASRLYNSPLHF
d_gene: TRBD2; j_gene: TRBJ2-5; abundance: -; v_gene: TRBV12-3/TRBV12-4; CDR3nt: TGTGCCAGCAGTTCGCGGGGGGGCGAGACCCAGTACTTC; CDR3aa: CASSSRGGETQYF
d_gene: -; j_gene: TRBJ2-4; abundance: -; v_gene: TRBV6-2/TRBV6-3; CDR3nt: TGTGCCAGCAGTTACCTAGCCAAAAACATTCAGTACTTC; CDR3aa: CASSYLAKNIQYF
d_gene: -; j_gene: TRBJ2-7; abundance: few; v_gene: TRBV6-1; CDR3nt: TGTGCCAGCAGTGAAGCTCCTCCCCGAGTACGGTCCTACGAGCAGTACTTC; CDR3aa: CASSEAPPRVRSYEQYF
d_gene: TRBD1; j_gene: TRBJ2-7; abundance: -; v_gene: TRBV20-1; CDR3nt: TGCAGTGCTAGTGGGGACAGGGACCACGAGCAGTACTTC; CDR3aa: CSASGDRDHEQYF
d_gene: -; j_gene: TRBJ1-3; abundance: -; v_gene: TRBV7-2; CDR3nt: TGTGCCAGCAGCGCTTCTGGAAACACCATATATTTT; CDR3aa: CASSASGNTIYF
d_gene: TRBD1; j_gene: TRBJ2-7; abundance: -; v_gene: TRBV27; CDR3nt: TGTGCCAGCAGTTCCTATCGACAGGGGAACGAGCAGTACTTC; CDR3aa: CASSSYRQGNEQYF
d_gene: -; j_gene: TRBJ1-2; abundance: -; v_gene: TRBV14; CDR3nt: TGTGCCAGCAGCCAAGATGTAGGGACCTCTAACTATGGCTACACCTTC; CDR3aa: CASSQDVGTSNYGYTF
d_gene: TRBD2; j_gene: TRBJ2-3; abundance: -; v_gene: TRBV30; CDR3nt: TGTGCCTGGAGGATAGCGGGGGGGCCAGATACGCAGTATTTT; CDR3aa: CAWRIAGGPDTQYF
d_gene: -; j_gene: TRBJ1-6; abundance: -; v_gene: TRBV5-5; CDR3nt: TGTGCCAGCACCCAGGACTGGAGCTCCTATAATTCACCCCTCCACTTT; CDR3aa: CASTQDWSSYNSPLHF
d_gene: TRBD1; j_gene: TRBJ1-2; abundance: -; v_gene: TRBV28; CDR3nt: TGTGCCAGCAGTCCTAGCCCAGGGGGCGATGATGGCTACACCTTC; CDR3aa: CASSPSPGGDDGYTF
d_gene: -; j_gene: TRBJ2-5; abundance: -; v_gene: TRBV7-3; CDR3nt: TGTGCCAGCAGCTTATGGAGCTCAGAGACCCAGTACTTC; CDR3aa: CASSLWSSETQYF
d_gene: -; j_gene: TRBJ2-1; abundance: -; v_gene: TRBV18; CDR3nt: TGTGCCAGCTCACCACCACAAGGCAATGAGCAGTTCTTC; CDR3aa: CASSPPQGNEQFF
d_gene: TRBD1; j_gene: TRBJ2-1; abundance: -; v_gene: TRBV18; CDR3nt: TGTGCCAGCTCACCACCGGGACAGGCTTCCTACAATGAGCAGTTCTTC; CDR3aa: CASSPPGQASYNEQFF
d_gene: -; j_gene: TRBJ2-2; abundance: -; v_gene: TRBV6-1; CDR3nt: TGTGCCAGCAGTGAATCCCGTTATCCGAACACCGGGGAGCTGTTTTTT; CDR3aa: CASSESRYPNTGELFF
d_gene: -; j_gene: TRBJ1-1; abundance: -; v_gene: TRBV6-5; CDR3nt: TGTGCCAGCAGAATGAACAGGGAAGCTTTCTTT; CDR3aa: CASRMNREAFF
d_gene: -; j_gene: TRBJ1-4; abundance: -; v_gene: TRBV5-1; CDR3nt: TGCGCCAGCAGCTTGTATCCAGGTCGTAATGAAAAACTGTTTTTT; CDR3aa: CASSLYPGRNEKLFF
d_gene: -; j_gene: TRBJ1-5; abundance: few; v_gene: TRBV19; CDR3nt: TGTGCCAGTAGTACCCCACCCGGTCAGCCCCAGCATTTT; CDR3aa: CASSTPPGQPQHF
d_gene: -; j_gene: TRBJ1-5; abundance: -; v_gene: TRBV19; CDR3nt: TGTGCCAGCCGCAAGCTGACGGGGAATCAGCCCCAGCATTTT; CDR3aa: CASRKLTGNQPQHF
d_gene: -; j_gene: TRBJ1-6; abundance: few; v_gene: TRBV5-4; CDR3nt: TGTGCCAGCAGTGTGGACAGTTATAATTCACCCCTCCACTTT; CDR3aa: CASSVDSYNSPLHF
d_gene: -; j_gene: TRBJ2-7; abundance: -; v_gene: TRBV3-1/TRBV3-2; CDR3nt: TGTGCCAGCAGCCCTAGGTCATGGTACGAGCAGTACTTC; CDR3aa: CASSPRSWYEQYF
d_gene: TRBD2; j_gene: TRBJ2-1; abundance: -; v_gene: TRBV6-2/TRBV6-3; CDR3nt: TGTGCCAGCAGTACGCCCTCCTTTAGCGGGGGGGCCCTCAATGAGCAGTTCTTC; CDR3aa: CASSTPSFSGGALNEQFF
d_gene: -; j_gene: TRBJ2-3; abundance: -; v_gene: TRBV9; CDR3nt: TGTGCCAGCAGCGTAGGCGAGCACACAGATACGCAGTATTTT; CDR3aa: CASSVGEHTDTQYF
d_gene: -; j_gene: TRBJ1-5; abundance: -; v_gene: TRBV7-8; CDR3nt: TGTGCCAGCAGCTTAGCGGGTGGGGGGAGCAATCAGCCCCAGCATTTT; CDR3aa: CASSLAGGGSNQPQHF
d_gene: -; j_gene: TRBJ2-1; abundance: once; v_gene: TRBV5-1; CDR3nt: TGCGCCAGCAGCTTGATTCCCGGGGGTGACAATGAGCAGTTCTTC; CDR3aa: CASSLIPGGDNEQFF
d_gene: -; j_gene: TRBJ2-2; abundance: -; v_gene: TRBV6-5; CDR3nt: TGTGCCAGCCTCGGACACGGGGAGCTGTTTTTT; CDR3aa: CASLGHGELFF
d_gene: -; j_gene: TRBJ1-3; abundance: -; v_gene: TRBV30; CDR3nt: TGTGCCTGGAGTGCCGGGACATCACTACGGGGAAACACCATATATTTT; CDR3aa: CAWSAGTSLRGNTIYF
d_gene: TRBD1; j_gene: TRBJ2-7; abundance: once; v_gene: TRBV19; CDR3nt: TGTGCCAGTAGGCCACAGGGGGCGTCCTACGAGCAGTACTTC; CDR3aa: CASRPQGASYEQYF
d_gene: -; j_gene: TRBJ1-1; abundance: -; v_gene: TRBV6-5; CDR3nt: TGTGCCAGCAGTCTTAGGGGAAGCGACACTGAAGCTTTCTTT; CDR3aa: CASSLRGSDTEAFF